One TCR beta chain is described in this entry. These data are taken from a study of T cell changes during pregnancy in multiple sclerosis. This CDR3 region has 15 residues. With 4 bases removed from V and 2 bases from J, the gap between germline ends came to 16 bases. The germline CDR1 and CDR2 sequences are GTSNPN and SVGIG (reference sequence). Measured with immunoSEQ multiplex PCR; TCRdb has only the in-frame clones, and not every one. The sample comprises around 35,000 clones, just over 90% of which are singletons, and about 10% rests with the top ten. The clonotype was recovered from a female donor with multiple sclerosis, enrolled in a pregnancy study. The sample was CD8+ T cells from peripheral blood mononuclear cells, taken before pregnancy. V gene TRBV30 combines with J gene TRBJ2-3; D perhaps matches TRBD2 (6 bases). CDR3 DNA sequence: TGTGCCTGGAAGAAGGGGCGGGGACCCACAGATACGCAGTATTTT. Its translation: CAWKKGRGPTDTQYF.